The 21 T cell receptor beta chains reported below all come from one sample, sequenced in a study of T-cell reconstitution after alpha-beta-depleted transplantation in children. The TCRbeta library incorporated unique molecular identifiers. TCRdb redid the calling of the PCR reads with MiXCR, one entry per CDR3 protein. Of around 450,000 distinct CDR3 sequences in the sample, 43% were seen once. The specimen comprised PBMCs, sampled before TCRalphabeta/CD19-depleted stem cell transplant. These receptors were collected from a girl under 10 years old with aplastic anemia, due to receive a stem cell transplant.

This clonotype was observed many times. The CDR3 spells CASSLASGSHEQYF. The CDR3 region has the DNA TGTGCCAGCAGCTTAGCTAGCGGGAGTCACGAGCAGTACTTC. The chain has TRBV7-2 and TRBJ2-7, with TRBD2 identical over 9 bases. V shed 0 bases and J 5 bases; nucleotides not matched to a gene: 2. Germline assignment: CDR1 SGHTA and CDR2 FQGNSA. The CDR3 spans 14 residues.

This clonotype was counted only a few times. CDR3 sequence reads: CSARNMGTGESPLHF. The CDR3 region has the DNA TGCAGTGCTAGGAACATGGGGACAGGGGAATCACCCCTCCACTTT. V and J are TRBV20-1 and TRBJ1-6; TRBD1 matches at 10 bases. CDR3 length equals 15 residues. Per the germline V gene, CDR1 is DFQATT and CDR2 is SNEGSKA (reference sequence). Unmatched junction bases numbered 9, after V lost 3 bases and J lost 10 bases.

The chain uses TRBV18 and TRBJ2-1, with D tentatively TRBD1 (5 bases). The germline V gene encodes CDR1 KGHSH and CDR2 LQKENI. This CDR3 is built from 16 residues. Trimming left V 5 bases short and J 0 bases short, with 14 bases between. The CDR3 DNA reads TGTGCCAGCTCATCCCCAGGGATAAGCTCCTACAATGAGCAGTTCTTC. Its translation: CASSSPGISSYNEQFF.

The gene calls are TRBV28 and TRBJ2-5; possible D gene TRBD1, 6 bases. Trimming removed 5 bases from V and 4 bases from J, with 17 bases in between. Germline values: CDR1 MDHEN, CDR2 SYDVKM. This CDR3 has 15 amino acids. CDR3 amino acids: CASSPWTDLGETQYF. CDR3 nucleotides: TGTGCCAGCAGTCCTTGGACAGATTTGGGAGAGACCCAGTACTTC.

This chain uses TRBV9 with TRBJ2-3; D possibly uses TRBD1 or TRBD2 (5 bases each). Trimming stripped 2 bases from V and 2 bases from J, with 9 bases between. This CDR3 region has 14 residues. Germline V CDR1 and CDR2: SGDLS, YYNGEE. Here the CDR3 DNA reads TGTGCCAGCAGCGTCGGGGCCGACACAGATACGCAGTATTTT. Amino acids: CASSVGADTDTQYF.

CDR3 residues: CASSPAGTGVPEQYF. CDR3 DNA: TGTGCCAGCAGCCCAGCGGGGACAGGGGTCCCCGAGCAGTACTTC. The chain employs TRBV7-2 and TRBJ2-7, with TRBD1 matching 10 bases. Per germline, CDR1 SGHTA and CDR2 FQGNSA. Unmatched junction bases numbered 10, after V lost 5 bases and J lost 6 bases. CDR3 length: 15 amino acids.

This clonotype was detected ten times or more. The CDR3 region is CASRRTGARNTGELFF. The CDR3 DNA reads as TGTGCCAGCCGACGGACAGGGGCAAGGAACACCGGGGAGCTGTTTTTT. The chain has TRBV12-3 or TRBV12-4 and TRBJ2-2, with 9 nucleotides matching TRBD1. The CDR3 runs 16 residues. J gave up 1 base and V 8 bases, and 8 bases lay outside the gene matches.

This clonotype was observed a handful of times. V usage is TRBV6-1 and J usage is TRBJ1-1; 8 bases agree with TRBD1. Germline CDR1 is MNHNS and CDR2 is SASEGT. V lost 4 bases, J lost 5 bases, and 6 bases stayed unmatched. The CDR3 is made up of 14 amino acids. The CDR3 coding sequence is TGTGCCAGCAGTGGACACAGGGGGGAGACTGAAGCTTTCTTT. It specifies CASSGHRGETEAFF.

In this sample, this clonotype turned up once. This rearrangement joins TRBV12-3 or TRBV12-4 to TRBJ2-7, with 14 bases matching TRBD2. V lost 6 bases and J lost 4; bases outside the gene matches: 5. The CDR3 runs 15 residues. The CDR3 spells CASRLGTSGGYEQYF. The CDR3 nucleotides read TGTGCCAGCAGGCTTGGGACTAGCGGGGGTTACGAGCAGTACTTC.

This clonotype came up a few times. The chain recombines TRBV28 with TRBJ1-1; TRBD1 matches 9 bases. V lost 6 bases, J lost 2 bases, and 7 bases stayed unmatched. The CDR3 is made up of 15 amino acids. CDR1 is MDHEN and CDR2 is SYDVKM in the germline V gene. The DNA for the CDR3 is TGTGCCAGCAGGCTAGGGACAGGGTTCAACACTGAAGCTTTCTTT. Translated, it gives CASRLGTGFNTEAFF.

The J gene is TRBJ2-4, the V gene TRBV5-6; D unclear. V was cut by 0 bases and J by 2 bases, with 6 bases left in between. The germline V gene has CDR1 SGHDT and CDR2 YYEEEE. The CDR3 loop spans 14 amino acids. The CDR3 DNA reads as TGTGCCAGCAGCTTGGAAGGGACCAAAAACATTCAGTACTTC. It yields the protein CASSLEGTKNIQYF.

This clonotype was seen repeatedly, ten times or more. The gene calls are TRBV20-1 and TRBJ2-3; D ambiguous. The CDR3 contains 15 residues. The V end lost 6 bases, the J end lost 2 bases, and 18 bases lay between the germline ends. Germline loops: CDR1 DFQATT, CDR2 SNEGSKA (reference sequence). The DNA of the CDR3 is TGCAGTGCCTTATCGAGGCGGCCAGACACAGATACGCAGTATTTT. This sequence encodes CSALSRRPDTDTQYF.

The rearrangement uses TRBV28 and TRBJ2-7; D uncertain. V lost 2 bases and J lost 9, with 14 bases in between. CDR1 and CDR2 from the germline V gene are MDHEN and SYDVKM. The CDR3 has 13 residues. CDR3 bases: TGTGCCAGCAGTTTAGGAGTTCTGGGCAGGCAGTACTTC. Amino acids: CASSLGVLGRQYF.

The V gene is TRBV20-1, the J gene TRBJ1-3; no reliable D call. Trimming removed 3 bases at V and 0 bases at J, with 15 bases between. The CDR3 length is 16 residues. Germline assignment: CDR1 DFQATT and CDR2 SNEGSKA (reference sequence). The CDR3 coding sequence is TGCAGTGCTAGTCCGGGGTCCCCAAGCTCTGGAAACACCATATATTTT. Translated, it gives CSASPGSPSSGNTIYF.

This clonotype occurred a few times. This sequence joins TRBV28 and TRBJ1-1, with D possibly TRBD1 on 6 matching bases. The CDR3 spans 16 residues. The germline V gene encodes CDR1 MDHEN and CDR2 SYDVKM. Trimming shortened V by 2 bases and J by 5 bases, and 18 bases separated the two germline ends. As DNA, the CDR3 is TGTGCCAGCAGTTTAGCTAGTGGGGGGGGCGGAACTGAAGCTTTCTTT. This encodes CASSLASGGGGTEAFF.

The chain recombines TRBV20-1 with TRBJ2-3, with no clear D. CDR3 size: 15 residues. The germline V gene has CDR1 DFQATT and CDR2 SNEGSKA (reference sequence). Trimming shortened V by 0 bases and J by 2 bases, and 12 bases separated the two germline ends. Here the CDR3 reads CSARDPGVATDTQYF. The CDR3 DNA is TGCAGTGCTAGAGACCCAGGCGTTGCCACAGATACGCAGTATTTT.

The chain employs TRBV29-1 and TRBJ2-1; D is unclear. CDR1 is SQVTM and CDR2 is ANQGSEA in the germline V gene. Trimming shortened V by 0 bases and J by 8 bases, and 11 bases separated the two germline ends. There are 13 residues in the CDR3. The CDR3 DNA follows: TGCAGCGTTGAAGAAGGTTCAGTGGATGAGCAGTTCTTC. The encoded protein is CSVEEGSVDEQFF.

CDR3 bases: TGTGCCAGCAGCCAAGGGCCTGTAACGTCCTACGAGCAGTACTTC. It is translated as CASSQGPVTSYEQYF. The V gene is TRBV3-1, the J gene TRBJ2-7; D remains unclear. The CDR3 consists of 15 residues. The V end lost 1 base, the J end lost 1 base, and 11 bases lay between the germline ends. Germline CDR1 is LGHDT and CDR2 is YNNKEL (reference sequence).

This rearrangement joins TRBV20-1 to TRBJ1-1; TRBD1 is a possible D gene (5 bases). Germline V gives CDR1 DFQATT, CDR2 SNEGSKA (reference sequence). The CDR3 runs 13 residues. V was trimmed by 2 bases and J by 4 bases, leaving 11 bases between them. The CDR3 bases are TGCAGTGCTAGATGGGACCCTTCCACTGAAGCTTTCTTT. This encodes CSARWDPSTEAFF.

The sample holds a few counts of this clonotype. The chain is built from TRBV7-2 and TRBJ2-2; D is ambiguous. This CDR3 contains 16 residues. The V gene's germline CDR1 is SGHTA and CDR2 FQGNSA. Trimming removed 3 bases at V and 6 bases at J, with 17 bases between. CDR3 amino acids: CASSFLKQHGAGELFF. In DNA form, the CDR3 reads TGTGCCAGCAGCTTTTTGAAACAGCACGGTGCCGGGGAGCTGTTTTTT. Complete variable domain (other parts from reference TRBV7-2 and TRBJ2-2): GAGVSQSPSNKVTEKGKDVELRCDPISGHTALYWYRQSLGQGLEFLIYFQGNSAPDKSGLPSDRFSAERTGGSVSTLTIQRTQQEDSAVYLCASSFLKQHGAGELFFGEGSRLTVL.

Written as DNA, the CDR3 is TGTGCCAGCAGTTTCCCAGGCAGTCCTAGCCGGGAGTCCACCTACGAGCAGTACTTC. This encodes CASSFPGSPSRESTYEQYF. V gene TRBV28 combines with J gene TRBJ2-7; possibly TRBD2 for D (6 bases). The germline gives CDR1 MDHEN, CDR2 SYDVKM. V was clipped by 3 bases and J by 2 bases, with 26 bases between them. The CDR3 is 19 amino acids.